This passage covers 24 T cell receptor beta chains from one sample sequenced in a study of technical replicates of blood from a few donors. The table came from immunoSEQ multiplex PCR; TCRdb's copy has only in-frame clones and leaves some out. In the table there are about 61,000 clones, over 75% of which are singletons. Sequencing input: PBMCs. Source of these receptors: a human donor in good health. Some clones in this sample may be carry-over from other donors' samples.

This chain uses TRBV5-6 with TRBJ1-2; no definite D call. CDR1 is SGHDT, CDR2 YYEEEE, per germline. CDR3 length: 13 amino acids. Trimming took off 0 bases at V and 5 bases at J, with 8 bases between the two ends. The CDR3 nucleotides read TGTGCCAGCAGCTTGGGGAGGCGGTATGGCTACACCTTC. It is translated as CASSLGRRYGYTF.

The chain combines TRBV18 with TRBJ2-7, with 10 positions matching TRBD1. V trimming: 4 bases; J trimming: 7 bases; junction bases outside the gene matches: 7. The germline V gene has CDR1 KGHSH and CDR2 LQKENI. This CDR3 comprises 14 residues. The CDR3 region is CASSLRDRGREQYF. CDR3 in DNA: TGTGCCAGCTCACTACGGGACAGGGGTCGGGAGCAGTACTTC.

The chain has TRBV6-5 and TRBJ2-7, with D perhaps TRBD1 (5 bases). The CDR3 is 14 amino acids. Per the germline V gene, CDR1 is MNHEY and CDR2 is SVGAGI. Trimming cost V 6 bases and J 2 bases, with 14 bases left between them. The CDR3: CASRPQAYPYEQYF. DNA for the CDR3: TGTGCCAGCAGACCACAGGCCTACCCCTACGAGCAGTACTTC.

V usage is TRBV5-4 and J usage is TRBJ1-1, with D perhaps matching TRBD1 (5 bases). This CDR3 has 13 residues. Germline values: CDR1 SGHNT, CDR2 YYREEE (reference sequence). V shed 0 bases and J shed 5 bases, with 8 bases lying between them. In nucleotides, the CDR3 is TGTGCCAGCAGCTTGGAACAGGAGACTGAAGCTTTCTTT. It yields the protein CASSLEQETEAFF.

The CDR3 nucleotides are TGTGCCAGTAGTATCCTTTGGACACCACTCTATGGCTACACCTTC. Amino acid sequence: CASSILWTPLYGYTF. This chain uses TRBV19 with TRBJ1-2; D might be TRBD1 (5 bases). V lost 3 bases to trimming and J lost 4 bases, with 15 bases between them. Germline-derived CDR1 and CDR2 are LNHDA and SQIVND (reference sequence). The CDR3 length is 15 residues. The full variable domain, in which reference TRBV19 and TRBJ1-2 provide the parts outside the CDR3, is DGGITQSPKYLFRKEGQNVTLSCEQNLNHDAMYWYRQDPGQGLRLIYYSQIVNDFQKGDIAEGYSVSREKKESFPLTVTSAQKNPTAFYLCASSILWTPLYGYTFGSGTRLTVV.

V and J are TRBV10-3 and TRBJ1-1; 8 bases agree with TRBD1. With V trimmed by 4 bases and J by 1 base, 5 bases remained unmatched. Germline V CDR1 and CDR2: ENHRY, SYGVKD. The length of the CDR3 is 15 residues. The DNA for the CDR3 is TGTGCCATCAGTGTCCGACAGGGGCCGAACACTGAAGCTTTCTTT. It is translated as CAISVRQGPNTEAFF.

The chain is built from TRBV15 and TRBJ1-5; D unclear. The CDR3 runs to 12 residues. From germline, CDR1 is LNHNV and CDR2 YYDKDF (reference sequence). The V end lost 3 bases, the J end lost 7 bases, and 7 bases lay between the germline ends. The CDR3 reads CATSRSKQPQHF. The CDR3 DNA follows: TGTGCCACCAGCAGGTCTAAGCAGCCCCAGCATTTT.

The CDR3 DNA sequence: TGTGCCAGCAGCCAAGTGACGGGGGAGGGAGAGACCCAGTACTTC. Residues: CASSQVTGEGETQYF. The chain is built from TRBV4-2 and TRBJ2-5; 7 bases fit TRBD2. The CDR3 sequence is 15 residues long. Looked up from germline, CDR1 is LGHNA and CDR2 is YNFKEQ. With 1 base clipped from V and 4 bases from J, the junction kept 6 bases outside the gene matches.

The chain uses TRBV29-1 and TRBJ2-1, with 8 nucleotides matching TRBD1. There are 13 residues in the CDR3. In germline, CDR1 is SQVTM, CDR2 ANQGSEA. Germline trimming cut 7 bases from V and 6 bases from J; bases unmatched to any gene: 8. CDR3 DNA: TGCAGCGCCAGGGGGCAGGGTGGCAATGAGCAGTTCTTC. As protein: CSARGQGGNEQFF.

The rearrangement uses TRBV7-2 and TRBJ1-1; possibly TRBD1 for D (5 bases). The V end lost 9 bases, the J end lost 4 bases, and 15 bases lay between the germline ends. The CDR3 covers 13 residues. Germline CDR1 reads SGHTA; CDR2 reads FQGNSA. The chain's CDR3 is CASETDSGTEAFF. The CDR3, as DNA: TGTGCCAGTGAGACCGACAGTGGCACTGAAGCTTTCTTT.

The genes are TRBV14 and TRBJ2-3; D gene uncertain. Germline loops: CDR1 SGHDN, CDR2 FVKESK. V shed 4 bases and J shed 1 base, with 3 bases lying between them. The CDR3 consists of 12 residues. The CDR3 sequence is CASSPGTDTQYF. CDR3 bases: TGTGCCAGCAGCCCGGGCACAGATACGCAGTATTTT.

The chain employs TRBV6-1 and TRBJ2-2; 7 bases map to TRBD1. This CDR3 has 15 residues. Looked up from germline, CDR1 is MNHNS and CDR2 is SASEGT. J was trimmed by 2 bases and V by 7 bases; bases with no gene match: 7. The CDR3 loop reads CASIGYRGNTGELFF. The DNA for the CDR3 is TGTGCCAGCATTGGGTACAGGGGTAACACCGGGGAGCTGTTTTTT.

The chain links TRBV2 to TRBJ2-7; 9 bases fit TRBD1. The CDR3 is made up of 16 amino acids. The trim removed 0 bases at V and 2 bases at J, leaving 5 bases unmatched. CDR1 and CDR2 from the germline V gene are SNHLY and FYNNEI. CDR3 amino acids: CASSEAWDRATYEQYF. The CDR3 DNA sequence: TGTGCCAGCAGTGAAGCATGGGACAGGGCGACCTACGAGCAGTACTTC. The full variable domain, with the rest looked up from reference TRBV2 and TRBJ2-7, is EPEVTQTPSHQVTQMGQEVILRCVPISNHLYFYWYRQILGQKVEFLVSFYNNEISEKSEIFDDQFSVERPDGSNFTLKIRSTKLEDSAMYFCASSEAWDRATYEQYFGPGTRLTVT.

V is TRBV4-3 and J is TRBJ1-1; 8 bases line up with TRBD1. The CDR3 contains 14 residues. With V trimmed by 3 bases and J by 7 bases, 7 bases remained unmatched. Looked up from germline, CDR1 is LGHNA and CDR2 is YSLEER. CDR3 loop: CASSQGDRRLEAFF. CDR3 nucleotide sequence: TGCGCCAGCAGCCAGGGGGACAGGCGACTTGAAGCTTTCTTT.

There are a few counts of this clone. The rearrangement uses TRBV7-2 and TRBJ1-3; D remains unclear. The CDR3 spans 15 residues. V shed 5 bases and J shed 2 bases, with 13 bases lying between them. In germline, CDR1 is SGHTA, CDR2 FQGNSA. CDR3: CASSPRAGTGNTIYF. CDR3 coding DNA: TGTGCCAGCAGCCCGAGGGCAGGTACTGGAAACACCATATATTTT.

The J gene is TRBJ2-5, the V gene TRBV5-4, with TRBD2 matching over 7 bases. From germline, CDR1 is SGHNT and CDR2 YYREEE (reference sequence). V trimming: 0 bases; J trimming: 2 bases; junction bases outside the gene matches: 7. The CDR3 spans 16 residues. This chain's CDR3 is CASSLVGSGRQETQYF. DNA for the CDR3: TGTGCCAGCAGCTTGGTCGGTAGCGGGCGGCAAGAGACCCAGTACTTC. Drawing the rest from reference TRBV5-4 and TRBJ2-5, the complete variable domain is ETGVTQSPTHLIKTRGQQVTLRCSSQSGHNTVSWYQQALGQGPQFIFQYYREEENGRGNFPPRFSGLQFPNYSSELNVNALELDDSALYLCASSLVGSGRQETQYFGPGTRLLVL.

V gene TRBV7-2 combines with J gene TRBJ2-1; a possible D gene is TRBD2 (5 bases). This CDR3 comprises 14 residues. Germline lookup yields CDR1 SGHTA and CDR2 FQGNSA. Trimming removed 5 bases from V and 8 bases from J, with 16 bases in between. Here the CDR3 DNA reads TGTGCCAGCAGCCTCTCCCGGGATTTCTATGAGCAGTTCTTC. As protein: CASSLSRDFYEQFF.

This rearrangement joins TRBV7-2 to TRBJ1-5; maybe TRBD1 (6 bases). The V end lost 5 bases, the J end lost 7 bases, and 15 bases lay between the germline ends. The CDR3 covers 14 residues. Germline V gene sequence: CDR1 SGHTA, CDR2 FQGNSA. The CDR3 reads CASSGQTGIQPQHF. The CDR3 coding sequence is TGTGCCAGCAGCGGACAAACAGGGATCCAGCCCCAGCATTTT.

This CDR3 is CASSWRGAGRNQPQHF. The CDR3, as DNA: TGTGCCAGCAGCTGGCGGGGCGCGGGGCGCAATCAGCCCCAGCATTTT. This rearrangement joins TRBV5-6 to TRBJ1-5; tentatively, D is TRBD1 (5 bases). Germline V gene sequence: CDR1 SGHDT, CDR2 YYEEEE. This CDR3 is 16 amino acids long. Trimming removed 3 bases at V and 2 bases at J, with 15 bases between.

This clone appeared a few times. The CDR3 nucleotides read TGTGCCAGTAGTATGGGGACAGACAATGAGCAGTTCTTC. This encodes CASSMGTDNEQFF. This sequence joins TRBV19 and TRBJ2-1; 7 bases line up with TRBD1. Trimming at V came to 3 bases and at J to 5 bases, leaving 1 base not matched to a gene. Looked up from germline, CDR1 is LNHDA and CDR2 is SQIVND (reference sequence). CDR3 size: 13 residues.

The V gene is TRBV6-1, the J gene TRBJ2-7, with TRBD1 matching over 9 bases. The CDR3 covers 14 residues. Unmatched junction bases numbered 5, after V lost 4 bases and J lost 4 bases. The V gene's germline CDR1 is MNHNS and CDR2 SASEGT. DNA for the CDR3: TGTGCCAGCAGTGCCCCGGGACAGGGATACGAGCAGTACTTC. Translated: CASSAPGQGYEQYF.

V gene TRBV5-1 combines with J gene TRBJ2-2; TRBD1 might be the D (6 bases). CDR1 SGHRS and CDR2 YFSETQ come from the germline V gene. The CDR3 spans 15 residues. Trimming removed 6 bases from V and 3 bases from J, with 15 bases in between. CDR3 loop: CASTQRGSDTGELFF. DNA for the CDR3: TGCGCCAGCACTCAGAGGGGGTCGGACACCGGGGAGCTGTTTTTT.

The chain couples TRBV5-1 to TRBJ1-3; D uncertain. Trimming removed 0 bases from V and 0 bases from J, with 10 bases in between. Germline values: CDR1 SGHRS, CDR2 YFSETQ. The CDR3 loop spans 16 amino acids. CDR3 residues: CASSLGGGISGNTIYF. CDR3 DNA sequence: TGCGCCAGCAGCTTGGGAGGCGGAATCTCTGGAAACACCATATATTTT.

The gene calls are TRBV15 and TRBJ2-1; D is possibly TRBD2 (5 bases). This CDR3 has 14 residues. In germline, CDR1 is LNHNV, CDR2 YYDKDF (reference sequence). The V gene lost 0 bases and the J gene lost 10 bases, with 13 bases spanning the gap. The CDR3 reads CATSRDGVSSEQFF. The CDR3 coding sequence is TGTGCCACCAGCAGAGATGGCGTCTCTAGCGAGCAGTTCTTC.